The 6 T cell receptor beta chains below were found in one sample sequenced in a study of OX40 agonist ivuxolimab in advanced cancers. The assay was immunoSEQ multiplex PCR, and TCRdb's table has in-frame clones only and misses some. Found here are around 84,000 clones, around 92% of them singletons; the top ten hold around 0.53%. Source: CD4+ or CD8+ T cells sorted from blood, taken in a trial of the OX40 agonist ivuxolimab. The origin of the receptors is an adult with an advanced solid tumor such as melanoma, head and neck, liver or kidney cancer.

The chain combines TRBV10-3 with TRBJ1-1, with D maybe TRBD1 (6 bases). Germline assignment: CDR1 ENHRY and CDR2 SYGVKD. V lost 5 bases to trimming and J lost 3 bases, with 10 bases between them. The CDR3 covers 13 residues. The CDR3 DNA reads TGTGCCATCAGTCGCTCAGGGGACACTGAAGCTTTCTTT. Protein product: CAISRSGDTEAFF.

The V and J genes are TRBV19 and TRBJ2-1, with TRBD1 matching 8 bases. The V segment lost 5 bases and the J segment 5 bases; nucleotides outside the gene matches: 5. Germline V gene lookup returns CDR1 LNHDA and CDR2 SQIVND (reference sequence). CDR3 size: 14 residues. The CDR3 DNA follows: TGTGCCAGTAGTGCGGTGACAGGGGACAATGAGCAGTTCTTC. Translation gives CASSAVTGDNEQFF.

This chain links TRBV5-1 with TRBJ1-2; D remains ambiguous. Trimming shortened V by 0 bases and J by 2 bases, and 5 bases separated the two germline ends. CDR3 size: 13 residues. In germline, CDR1 is SGHRS, CDR2 YFSETQ. DNA of the CDR3: TGCGCCAGCAGCTTGGTACAGAACTATGGCTACACCTTC. This encodes CASSLVQNYGYTF.

CDR3 sequence (DNA): TGCGCCAGCAGCTTCGATACGACCGGGTACAACACCGGGGAGCTGTTTTTT. This encodes CASSFDTTGYNTGELFF. The V call is TRBV5-1, the J call TRBJ2-2; no clear D. Trimming shortened V by 2 bases and J by 2 bases, and 16 bases separated the two germline ends. Germline CDR1 and CDR2: SGHRS and YFSETQ. This CDR3 has 17 residues.

This chain links TRBV12-1 with TRBJ2-1; the table's D call TRBD2 went unverified against the DNA. TRBV12-1 is noted as a pseudogene. CDR3 size: 18 residues. The DNA for the CDR3 is TGTGCCAGCAGCCACTCCTCGGGACTAGCGGGAGGAGAGGATGAGCAGTTCTTC. Translated, it gives CASSHSSGLAGGEDEQFF.

The V gene is TRBV10-3, the J gene TRBJ1-1, with TRBD1 identical over 10 bases. Germline V gene lookup returns CDR1 ENHRY and CDR2 SYGVKD. The CDR3 has 17 amino acids. Germline trimming cut 1 base from V and 11 bases from J; bases unmatched to any gene: 16. The CDR3 DNA reads TGTGCCATCAGTGAGTTTATCGGGACAGGGGCCGCCTCAGGGGCTTTCTTT. Its translation: CAISEFIGTGAASGAFF.